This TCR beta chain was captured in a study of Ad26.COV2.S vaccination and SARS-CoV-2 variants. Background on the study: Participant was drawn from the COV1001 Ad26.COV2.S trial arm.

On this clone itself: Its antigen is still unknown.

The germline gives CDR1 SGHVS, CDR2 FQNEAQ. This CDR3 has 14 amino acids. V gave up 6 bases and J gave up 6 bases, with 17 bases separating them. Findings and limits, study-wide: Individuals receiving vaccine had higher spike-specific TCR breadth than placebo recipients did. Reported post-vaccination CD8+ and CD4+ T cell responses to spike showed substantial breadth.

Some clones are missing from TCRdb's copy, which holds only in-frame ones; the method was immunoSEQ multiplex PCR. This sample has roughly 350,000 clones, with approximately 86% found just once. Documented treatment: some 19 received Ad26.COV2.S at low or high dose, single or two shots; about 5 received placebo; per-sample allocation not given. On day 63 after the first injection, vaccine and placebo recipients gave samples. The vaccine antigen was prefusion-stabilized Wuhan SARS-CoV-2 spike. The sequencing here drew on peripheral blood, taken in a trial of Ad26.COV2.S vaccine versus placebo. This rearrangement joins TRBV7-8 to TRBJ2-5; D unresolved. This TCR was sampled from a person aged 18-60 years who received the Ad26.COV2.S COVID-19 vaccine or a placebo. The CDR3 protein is CASSSGLIGKTQYF. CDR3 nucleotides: TGTGCCAGCAGTTCCGGGCTCATAGGGAAGACCCAGTACTTC. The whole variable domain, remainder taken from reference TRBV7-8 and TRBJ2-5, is GAGVSQSPRYKVAKRGQDVALRCDPISGHVSLFWYQQALGQGPEFLTYFQNEAQLDKSGLPSDRFFAERPEGSVSTLKIQRTQQEDSAVYLCASSSGLIGKTQYFGPGTRLLVL.